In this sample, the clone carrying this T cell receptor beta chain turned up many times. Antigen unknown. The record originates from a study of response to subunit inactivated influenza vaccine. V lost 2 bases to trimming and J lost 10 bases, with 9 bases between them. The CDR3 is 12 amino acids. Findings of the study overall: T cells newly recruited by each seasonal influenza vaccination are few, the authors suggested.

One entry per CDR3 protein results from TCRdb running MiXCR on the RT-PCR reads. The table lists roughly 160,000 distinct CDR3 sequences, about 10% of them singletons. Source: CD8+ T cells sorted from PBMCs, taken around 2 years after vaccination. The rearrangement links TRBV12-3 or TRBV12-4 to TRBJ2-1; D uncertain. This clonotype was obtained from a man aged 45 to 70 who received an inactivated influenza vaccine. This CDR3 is CASSLKAGEQFF. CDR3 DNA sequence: TGTGCCAGCAGTTTAAAAGCAGGCGAGCAGTTCTTC.